This T cell receptor (beta chain) derives from a study of blood T cell repertoires in COVID-19. Overall study: The origin of the acute and convalescent COVID-19 samples was the United States, Italy and Spain. Sample material is recorded as cDNA or gDNA derived from T cells, B-cell-depleted T cells, or PBMCs.

CDR3 length: 14 amino acids. Trimming shortened V by 8 bases and J by 10 bases, and 18 bases separated the two germline ends. The V gene's germline CDR1 is SEHNR and CDR2 FQNEAQ (reference sequence). Original handling: Estimation of nucleated cell counts relied on the amplification of reference gene primers. The repertoire was sequenced with immunoSEQ multiplex PCR; TCRdb's copy has only in-frame clones and lacks some. V and J calls and clone size are given by that table; D and trimming were obtained from the DNA. The table has 200,000 to 300,000 clones, roughly 80% seen once. Material: peripheral blood. This receptor was obtained from a woman of 80 years or more with acute or convalescent COVID-19. This chain links TRBV7-9 with TRBJ1-6; D possibly corresponds to TRBD1 (6 bases). CDR3 sequence reads: CASGIYGGGSPLHF. CDR3 nucleotide sequence: TGTGCCAGCGGTATCTATGGGGGGGGCTCACCCCTCCACTTT. Complete variable domain (other parts from reference TRBV7-9 and TRBJ1-6): DTGVSQNPRHKITKRGQNVTFRCDPISEHNRLYWYRQTLGQGPEFLTYFQNEAQLEKSRLLSDRFSAERPKGSFSTLEIQRTEQGDSAMYLCASGIYGGGSPLHFGNGTRLTVT.